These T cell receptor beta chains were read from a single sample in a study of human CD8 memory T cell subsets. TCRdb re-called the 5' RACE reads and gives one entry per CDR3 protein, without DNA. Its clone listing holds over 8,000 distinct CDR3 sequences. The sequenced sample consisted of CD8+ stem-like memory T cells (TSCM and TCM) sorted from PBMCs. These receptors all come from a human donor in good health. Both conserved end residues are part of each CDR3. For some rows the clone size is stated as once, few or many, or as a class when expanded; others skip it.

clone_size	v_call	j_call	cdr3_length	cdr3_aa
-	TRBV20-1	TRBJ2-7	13	CSARVPDTYEQYF
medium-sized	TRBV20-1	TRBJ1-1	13	CSARPHGTPEAFF
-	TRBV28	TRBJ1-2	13	CASKRTQNYGYTF
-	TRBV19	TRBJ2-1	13	CASSIDLNNEQFF
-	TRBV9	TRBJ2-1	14	CASSVEHKNNEQFF
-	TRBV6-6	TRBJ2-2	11	CASTQGGELFF
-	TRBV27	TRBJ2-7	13	CASSFGWGAEQYF
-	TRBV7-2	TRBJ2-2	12	CASSPSLGELFF
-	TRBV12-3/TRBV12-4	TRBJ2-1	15	CASRLTSVSYNEQFF
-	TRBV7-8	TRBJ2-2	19	CASSLSGFGLAGNTGELFF
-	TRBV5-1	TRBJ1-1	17	CASSGGVSAREGTEAFF
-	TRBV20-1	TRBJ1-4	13	CSLLGATNEKLFF
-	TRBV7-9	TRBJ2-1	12	CASRRTFNEQFF
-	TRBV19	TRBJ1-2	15	CASTPYGTGNYGYTF
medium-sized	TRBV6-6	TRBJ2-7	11	CASSPSYEQYF
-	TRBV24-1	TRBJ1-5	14	CATSDFGSGQPQHF
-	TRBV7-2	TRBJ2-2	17	CASSSGPGQRNTGELFF
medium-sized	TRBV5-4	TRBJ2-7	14	CASSWGTSGVEQYF
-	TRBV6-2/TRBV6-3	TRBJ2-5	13	CASSSKGRETQYF
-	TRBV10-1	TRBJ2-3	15	CASSETGGHTDTQYF
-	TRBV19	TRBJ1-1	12	CASMEFPNEAFF
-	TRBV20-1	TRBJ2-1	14	CSARGSGVYNEQFF
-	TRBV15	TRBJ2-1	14	CATSRVIAGVEQFF
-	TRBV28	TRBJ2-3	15	CASSFLRDSTDTQYF
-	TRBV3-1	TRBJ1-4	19	CASSQDLFSGQLTNEKLFF
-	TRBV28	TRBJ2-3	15	CASSRTEISTDTQYF
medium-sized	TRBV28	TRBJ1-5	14	CASSLLQGVQPQHF
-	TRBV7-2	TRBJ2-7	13	CASSLWANYEQYF
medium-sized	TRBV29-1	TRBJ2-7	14	CSVISREKSYEQYF
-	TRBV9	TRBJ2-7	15	CASSVGVALGYEQYF
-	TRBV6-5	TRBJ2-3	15	CASTNSPLGSDTQYF
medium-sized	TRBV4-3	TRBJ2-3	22	CASSQDLPGLAGAAENTDTQYF
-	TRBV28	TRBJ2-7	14	CASSSGLSSYEQYF
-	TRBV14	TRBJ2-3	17	CASGSMGAVVGTDTQYF
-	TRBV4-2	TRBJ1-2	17	CASSQEAGAGGWYGYTF
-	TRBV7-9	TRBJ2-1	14	CASTTGGGYNEQFF
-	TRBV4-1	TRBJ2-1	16	CASSPGGQGARDEQFF
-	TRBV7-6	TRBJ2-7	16	CASSLVEGSGSYEQYF
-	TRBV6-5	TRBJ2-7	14	CASSAGTGAYEQYF
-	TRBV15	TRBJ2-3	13	CATSRGLTDTQYF
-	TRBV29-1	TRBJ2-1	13	CSARTSGEGEQFF
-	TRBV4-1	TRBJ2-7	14	CASSLKAPGYEQYF
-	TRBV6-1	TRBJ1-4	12	CACRQAGEKLFF
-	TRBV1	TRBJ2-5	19	CTSSQVDLLGLAIRETQYF
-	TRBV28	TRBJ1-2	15	CASTSGQGIPGSYTF
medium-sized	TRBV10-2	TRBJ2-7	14	CASSGLAGTYEQYF
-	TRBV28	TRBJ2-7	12	CASRDRPYEQYF
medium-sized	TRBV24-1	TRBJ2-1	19	CATSDFGYTSGPGYNEQFF
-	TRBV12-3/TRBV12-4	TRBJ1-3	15	CASSPGDAVGNTIYF
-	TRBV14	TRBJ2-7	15	CASSQIGTGAYEQYF
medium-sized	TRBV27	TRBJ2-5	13	CASGLGGLGTQYF
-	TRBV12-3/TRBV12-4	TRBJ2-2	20	CASSLGPFFLTSGRAGELFF
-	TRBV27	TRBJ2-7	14	CARGLAEISYEQYF
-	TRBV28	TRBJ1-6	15	CASSLERGLNSPLHF
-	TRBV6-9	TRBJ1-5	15	CASSSAGVGTQPQHF
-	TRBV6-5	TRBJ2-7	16	CASSYSLAGGPYEQYF